This entry lists 28 T cell receptor beta chains sequenced from one sample in a study of cytomegalovirus exposure and HLA in healthy donors. Profiled with immunoSEQ multiplex PCR; TCRdb holds only in-frame clones, not every one. The sample holds roughly 150,000 clones, 88% seen once. Material for sequencing was PBMCs. These receptors all stem from a man between 18 and 29 years old in good health and CMV-seronegative.

The chain combines TRBV2 with TRBJ2-1; 10 bases align to TRBD2. CDR1 and CDR2 (germline): SNHLY, FYNNEI. The CDR3 length is 17 residues. The V and J ends lost 6 bases and 5 bases, in that order; junction bases with no gene match: 13. The CDR3 sequence is CASSPSGGAGGHNEQFF. DNA of the CDR3: TGTGCCAGCAGCCCCTCTGGGGGAGCGGGAGGGCACAATGAGCAGTTCTTC. The full variable domain, rest sourced from reference TRBV2 and TRBJ2-1, is EPEVTQTPSHQVTQMGQEVILRCVPISNHLYFYWYRQILGQKVEFLVSFYNNEISEKSEIFDDQFSVERPDGSNFTLKIRSTKLEDSAMYFCASSPSGGAGGHNEQFFGPGTRLTVL.

CDR3 coding DNA: TGCGCCAGCAGCAGAGGACTAGCGGGGGGGCTTGCAGATACGCAGTATTTT. Translated: CASSRGLAGGLADTQYF. The V and J genes are TRBV5-1 and TRBJ2-3, with TRBD2 matching 15 bases. The CDR3 is 17 amino acids. CDR1 is SGHRS and CDR2 is YFSETQ in the germline V gene. Germline trimming cut 4 bases from V and 4 bases from J; bases unmatched to any gene: 7. The whole variable domain, filled in from reference TRBV5-1 and TRBJ2-3, reads KAGVTQTPRYLIKTRGQQVTLSCSPISGHRSVSWYQQTPGQGLQFLFEYFSETQRNKGNFPGRFSGRQFSNSRSEMNVSTLELGDSALYLCASSRGLAGGLADTQYFGPGTRLTVL.

The chain is built from TRBV7-8 and TRBJ2-3, with 9 bases aligning to TRBD2. After removal of 5 bases from V and 6 bases from J, the junction contained 9 bases not matched to a gene. Germline loops: CDR1 SGHVS, CDR2 FQNEAQ. This CDR3 has 15 residues. The CDR3 loop reads CASSPLAGGPDTQYF. In DNA form, the CDR3 reads TGTGCCAGCAGCCCCCTCGCGGGGGGGCCTGATACGCAGTATTTT. Full variable domain (outside the CDR3, taken from reference TRBV7-8 and TRBJ2-3): GAGVSQSPRYKVAKRGQDVALRCDPISGHVSLFWYQQALGQGPEFLTYFQNEAQLDKSGLPSDRFFAERPEGSVSTLKIQRTQQEDSAVYLCASSPLAGGPDTQYFGPGTRLTVL.

The V and J genes are TRBV30 and TRBJ1-5; D is possibly TRBD1 (5 bases). The CDR3 totals 17 residues. Germline V gene lookup returns CDR1 GTSNPN and CDR2 SVGIG (reference sequence). V lost 0 bases and J lost 0, with 15 bases in between. The CDR3 DNA sequence: TGTGCCTGGAGTGTATGGAGGGGACCATATAGCAATCAGCCCCAGCATTTT. Translating it yields CAWSVWRGPYSNQPQHF.

The chain combines TRBV25-1 with TRBJ1-1; 7 bases agree with TRBD1. The CDR3 runs to 14 residues. J was trimmed by 6 bases and V by 7 bases; bases with no gene match: 11. CDR1 is MGHDK and CDR2 is SYGVNS in the germline V gene. The CDR3: CASKQTGMSPEAFF. CDR3 bases: TGTGCCAGCAAGCAGACAGGGATGTCACCTGAAGCTTTCTTT. The variable domain in full, completed from reference TRBV25-1 and TRBJ1-1, reads EADIYQTPRYLVIGTGKKITLECSQTMGHDKMYWYQQDPGMELHLIHYSYGVNSTEKGDLSSESTVSRIRTEHFPLTLESARPSHTSQYLCASKQTGMSPEAFFGQGTRLTVV.

The chain recombines TRBV18 with TRBJ2-1; 8 bases are a match to TRBD1. V shed 3 bases, J shed 6 bases, and the junction held 7 bases outside the gene matches. The length of the CDR3 is 15 residues. CDR1 is KGHSH and CDR2 is LQKENI in the germline V gene. The CDR3 reads CASSPSRDRSNEQFF. The CDR3 coding sequence is TGTGCCAGCTCACCCTCTCGGGACAGGAGCAATGAGCAGTTCTTC.

V is TRBV2 and J is TRBJ2-5; D unclear. V was pared by 7 bases and J by 2 bases, with 8 bases between. The CDR3 runs 12 residues. Per germline, CDR1 SNHLY and CDR2 FYNNEI. The CDR3 nucleotides are TGTGCCAGCATGGGCAGTCAAGAGACCCAGTACTTC. Translation: CASMGSQETQYF.

The chain employs TRBV27 and TRBJ1-2, with TRBD1 matching over 8 bases. Germline CDR1 is MNHEY and CDR2 is SMNVEV (reference sequence). The CDR3 contains 15 residues. V dropped 4 bases and J dropped 8; count of bases not matched to a gene: 12. The CDR3 loop reads CASSSLDREIRGYTF. The CDR3 nucleotides are TGTGCCAGCAGTTCACTGGACAGGGAGATTAGAGGCTACACCTTC.

The rearrangement uses TRBV6-5 and TRBJ2-7; D possibly corresponds to TRBD1 (5 bases). The CDR3 is 13 residues long. Trimming cost V 4 bases and J 4 bases, with 11 bases left between them. Germline lookup yields CDR1 MNHEY and CDR2 SVGAGI. The CDR3 loop is CASSLSTDYEQYF. The CDR3 DNA is TGTGCCAGCAGTTTATCGACAGATTACGAGCAGTACTTC.

The genes are TRBV6-4 and TRBJ2-3, with 7 nucleotides matching TRBD1. Trimming cost V 3 bases and J 4 bases; bases outside gene matches: 7. In germline, CDR1 is MRHNA, CDR2 SNTAGT. The length of the CDR3 is 15 residues. The CDR3 DNA sequence: TGTGCCAGCAGTGAGACAGGGAGTATCGCAGATACGCAGTATTTT. Amino acid sequence: CASSETGSIADTQYF.

The chain is built from TRBV18 and TRBJ1-2, with TRBD1 as a possible D gene (5 bases). CDR3 length equals 14 residues. The ends were cut back, 0 bases at V and 1 base at J, with 6 bases in the middle. Germline V gene lookup returns CDR1 KGHSH and CDR2 LQKENI. CDR3 sequence (DNA): TGTGCCAGCTCACCACCGACAGTTAACTATGGCTACACCTTC. As protein: CASSPPTVNYGYTF.

The rearrangement uses TRBV28 and TRBJ2-1, with TRBD2 matching 16 bases. Germline V gene sequence: CDR1 MDHEN, CDR2 SYDVKM. V gave up 1 base and J gave up 3 bases; unmatched junction bases: 15. CDR3 size: 22 residues. The CDR3 DNA is TGTGCCAGCAGTTTATCTGCGTTCGGGACTAGCGGGAGGGCCTTTTTCTACAATGAGCAGTTCTTC. Residues: CASSLSAFGTSGRAFFYNEQFF. Based on the CDR3 plus reference TRBV28 and TRBJ2-1, the full variable domain is DVKVTQSSRYLVKRTGEKVFLECVQDMDHENMFWYRQDPGLGLRLIYFSYDVKMKEKGDIPEGYSVSREKKERFSLILESASTNQTSMYLCASSLSAFGTSGRAFFYNEQFFGPGTRLTVL.

The table lists this clone with a count of one. This chain joins TRBV11-2 and TRBJ2-3; 8 bases are a match to TRBD2. Germline values: CDR1 SGHAT, CDR2 FQNNGV. The CDR3 is 16 residues long. The J segment lost 1 base and the V segment lost 1 base, leaving 4 bases of the junction unmatched. DNA for the CDR3: TGTGCCAGCAGCTTAGGTTTGGGACTAGGCACAGATACGCAGTATTTT. Encoded protein: CASSLGLGLGTDTQYF.

V gene TRBV7-6 combines with J gene TRBJ2-7, with 7 bases fitting TRBD1. With 2 bases clipped from V and 6 bases from J, the junction kept 4 bases outside the gene matches. From germline, CDR1 is SGHVS and CDR2 FNYEAQ. CDR3 length: 13 residues. The CDR3 protein is CASSLRAGGEQYF. CDR3 in DNA: TGTGCCAGCAGCTTAAGAGCAGGGGGCGAGCAGTACTTC.

This rearrangement joins TRBV9 to TRBJ1-1; TRBD1 aligns across 8 bases. J lost 5 bases, V lost 4 bases, and 13 bases had no gene match. From germline, CDR1 is SGDLS and CDR2 YYNGEE. CDR3 length equals 16 residues. The CDR3 region has the DNA TGTGCCAGCAGCCAATTGACAGGGGTCGGTGGGACTGAAGCTTTCTTT. Translated: CASSQLTGVGGTEAFF.

This chain uses TRBV20-1 with TRBJ2-3; 10 bases are a match to TRBD2. CDR3 length: 11 amino acids. The germline V gene has CDR1 DFQATT and CDR2 SNEGSKA (reference sequence). The CDR3 protein is CIWTSGYTQYF. DNA of the CDR3: TGCATTTGGACTAGCGGTTATACGCAGTATTTT.

The chain is built from TRBV6-6 and TRBJ1-2, with TRBD1 matching 7 bases. The CDR3 runs to 13 residues. With V trimmed by 2 bases and J by 8 bases, 5 bases remained unmatched. CDR1 is MNHNY and CDR2 is SVGAGI in the germline V gene (reference sequence). CDR3 in DNA: TGTGCCAGCAGTTACGGGGCAGGGGGAGGCTACACCTTC. Amino acids: CASSYGAGGGYTF.

The rearrangement uses TRBV29-1 and TRBJ2-5, with unresolved D. The germline V gene has CDR1 SQVTM and CDR2 ANQGSEA. Trimming cost V 4 bases and J 2 bases, with 11 bases left between them. This CDR3 spans 13 amino acids. DNA of the CDR3: TGCAGCGTTGCCCTAAAGCTACAAGAGACCCAGTACTTC. Encoded protein: CSVALKLQETQYF.

The chain uses TRBV27 and TRBJ1-6; tentative D call: TRBD1 (6 bases). The germline V and J ends were trimmed by 5 bases and 14 bases, with 25 bases remaining between them. Germline CDR1 MNHEY, CDR2 SMNVEV (reference sequence). The CDR3 length is 16 residues. Here the CDR3 reads CASSESTGWGGRALHF. The CDR3, as DNA: TGTGCCAGCAGTGAATCAACAGGGTGGGGTGGTAGGGCCCTCCACTTT.

This clone was found once. The CDR3 DNA is TGTGCCAGTAGTATATCAGGCGCGCGCACAGATACGCAGTATTTT. It encodes CASSISGARTDTQYF. J is TRBJ2-3 and V is TRBV19; D is uncertain. Trimming removed 2 bases from V and 1 base from J, with 10 bases in between. CDR1 LNHDA and CDR2 SQIVND come from the germline V gene (reference sequence). The CDR3 runs to 15 residues.

The chain couples TRBV19 to TRBJ2-7; D might be TRBD2 (5 bases). The CDR3 consists of 16 residues. Germline CDR1 is LNHDA and CDR2 is SQIVND (reference sequence). Trimming took off 2 bases at V and 2 bases at J, with 16 bases between the two ends. CDR3 amino acids: CASSIRASTNPYEQYF. CDR3 bases: TGTGCCAGTAGTATAAGGGCTAGCACGAACCCCTACGAGCAGTACTTC. The whole variable domain, remainder taken from reference TRBV19 and TRBJ2-7, is DGGITQSPKYLFRKEGQNVTLSCEQNLNHDAMYWYRQDPGQGLRLIYYSQIVNDFQKGDIAEGYSVSREKKESFPLTVTSAQKNPTAFYLCASSIRASTNPYEQYFGPGTRLTVT.

The chain uses TRBV28 and TRBJ2-5; D might be TRBD1 (7 bases). This CDR3 region has 14 residues. The ends were cut back, 7 bases at V and 5 bases at J, with 17 bases in the middle. CDR1 and CDR2 from the germline V gene are MDHEN and SYDVKM. The chain's CDR3 is CASTVGGGGETQYF. DNA of the CDR3: TGTGCCAGCACCGTTGGAGGGGGCGGTGAGACCCAGTACTTC.

The rearrangement uses TRBV4-1 and TRBJ2-5; possibly TRBD1 for D (6 bases). V gave up 1 base and J gave up 2 bases, with 14 bases separating them. Germline V gene data show CDR1 as MGHRA and CDR2 as YSYEKL. The CDR3 extends over 16 amino acids. CDR3 loop: CASSQVVGGSQETQYF. For the CDR3, the DNA is TGCGCCAGCAGCCAAGTCGTAGGGGGATCTCAAGAGACCCAGTACTTC.

Here the CDR3 reads CASSYSFSSPYEQYF. In DNA form, the CDR3 reads TGTGCCAGCAGTTACTCGTTTAGCTCCCCGTACGAGCAGTACTTC. The V and J genes are TRBV6-5 and TRBJ2-7, with no clear D. CDR1 MNHEY and CDR2 SVGAGI come from the germline V gene. The CDR3 length is 15 residues. The germline V and J ends were trimmed by 0 bases and 4 bases, with 13 bases remaining between them.

The chain recombines TRBV18 with TRBJ1-5; D may be TRBD1 (5 bases). This CDR3 has 14 residues. CDR1 and CDR2 from the germline V gene are KGHSH and LQKENI. The V end lost 2 bases, the J end lost 6 bases, and 11 bases lay between the germline ends. This chain's CDR3 is CASSPEPGGQPQHF. DNA of the CDR3: TGTGCCAGCTCACCAGAGCCCGGGGGTCAGCCCCAGCATTTT.

A few counts support this clone. This chain joins TRBV28 and TRBJ1-5; D is ambiguous. Trimming left V 5 bases short and J 0 bases short, with 11 bases between. The CDR3 spans 15 residues. The V gene's germline CDR1 is MDHEN and CDR2 SYDVKM. The CDR3 DNA reads as TGTGCCAGCAGTCCCAGCGAGTTTAGCAATCAGCCCCAGCATTTT. Protein: CASSPSEFSNQPQHF.

The J gene is TRBJ1-1, the V gene TRBV7-9, with 8 positions matching TRBD1. The length of the CDR3 is 17 residues. Germline CDR1 SEHNR, CDR2 FQNEAQ (reference sequence). The junction had 17 bases not matched to a gene; V was cut back by 5 bases and J by 6 bases. The CDR3 here is CASSGGDRLLVGAEAFF. In nucleotides, the CDR3 is TGTGCCAGCAGCGGGGGGGACAGGCTTTTGGTGGGTGCTGAAGCTTTCTTT.

The chain recombines TRBV27 with TRBJ2-1; the D is unclear. The germline V gene encodes CDR1 MNHEY and CDR2 SMNVEV (reference sequence). Trimming left V 3 bases short and J 5 bases short, with 5 bases between. The CDR3 sequence is 12 residues long. The CDR3 DNA reads TGTGCCAGCAGTTTGCCAGACAATGAGCAGTTCTTC. Amino acids: CASSLPDNEQFF.